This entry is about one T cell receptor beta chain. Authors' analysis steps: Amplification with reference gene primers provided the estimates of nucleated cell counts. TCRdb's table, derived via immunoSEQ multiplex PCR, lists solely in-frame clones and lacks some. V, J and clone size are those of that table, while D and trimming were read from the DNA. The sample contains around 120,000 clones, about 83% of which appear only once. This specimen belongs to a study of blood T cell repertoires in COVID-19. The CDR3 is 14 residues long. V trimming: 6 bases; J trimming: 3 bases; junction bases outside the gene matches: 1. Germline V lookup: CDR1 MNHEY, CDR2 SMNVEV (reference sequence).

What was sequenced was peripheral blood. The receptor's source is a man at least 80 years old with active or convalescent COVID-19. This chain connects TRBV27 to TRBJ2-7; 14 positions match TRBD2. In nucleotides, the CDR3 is TGTGCCAGCAGAGGACTAGCGGGGGGCTACGAGCAGTACTTC. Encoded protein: CASRGLAGGYEQYF.